One sample yielded the 13 T cell receptor beta chains listed below, sequenced in a study of OX40 agonist ivuxolimab in advanced cancers. The assay was immunoSEQ multiplex PCR, and TCRdb's table has in-frame clones only and misses some. The data show 25,000 to 35,000 clones, about 86% seen once. Specimen: CD4+ or CD8+ T cells sorted from blood, collected in a trial of the OX40 agonist ivuxolimab. These receptors all come from an adult with an advanced solid tumor such as melanoma, head and neck, liver or kidney cancer.

The CDR3 loop is CASSGPGARSGNTIYF. The DNA of the CDR3 is TGTGCCAGTAGTGGACCAGGAGCCCGCTCTGGAAACACCATATATTTT. V is TRBV19 and J is TRBJ1-3; the D is unclear. The ends were cut back, 5 bases at V and 0 bases at J, with 14 bases in the middle. There are 16 residues in the CDR3. CDR1 LNHDA and CDR2 SQIVND come from the germline V gene (reference sequence).

The V gene is TRBV6-6, the J gene TRBJ2-1; TRBD1 aligns across 7 bases. Trimming removed 4 bases from V and 8 bases from J; junction bases left unmatched: 5. Germline CDR1 and CDR2: MNHNY and SVGAGI (reference sequence). The length of the CDR3 is 13 residues. CDR3 nucleotides: TGTGCCAGCAGTTTACAGGGGTGGGATGAGCAGTTCTTC. This gives the protein CASSLQGWDEQFF.

V and J are TRBV11-2 and TRBJ2-1, with D unclear. This CDR3 has 14 residues. Trimming cost V 1 base and J 6 bases, with 10 bases left between them. Germline assignment: CDR1 SGHAT and CDR2 FQNNGV. CDR3 nucleotide sequence: TGTGCCAGCAGCTTAGGCCTTGACCCCAATGAGCAGTTCTTC. It is translated as CASSLGLDPNEQFF.

The chain combines TRBV11-2 with TRBJ1-2, with D perhaps matching TRBD1 (6 bases). This CDR3 contains 14 residues. With 1 base removed from V and 4 bases from J, the gap between germline ends came to 10 bases. Germline V CDR1 and CDR2: SGHAT, FQNNGV. CDR3 loop: CASSLVQGTYGYTF. The CDR3 DNA reads as TGTGCCAGCAGCTTAGTACAGGGAACCTATGGCTACACCTTC.

The gene calls are TRBV9 and TRBJ1-1, with 7 bases matching TRBD1. The V gene's germline CDR1 is SGDLS and CDR2 YYNGEE. Trimming removed 3 bases from V and 6 bases from J; junction bases left unmatched: 8. This CDR3 comprises 14 residues. Written as DNA, the CDR3 is TGTGCCAGCAGCGCACAGGGGCCAGGGTCTGAAGCTTTCTTT. This sequence encodes CASSAQGPGSEAFF.

The rearrangement uses TRBV5-6 and TRBJ1-2; D is possibly TRBD1 (6 bases). From germline, CDR1 is SGHDT and CDR2 YYEEEE. V was trimmed by 2 bases and J by 7 bases, leaving 9 bases between them. The CDR3 consists of 12 residues. CDR3 amino acids: CASSFRDIGYTF. CDR3 coding DNA: TGTGCCAGCAGCTTCCGGGACATTGGCTACACCTTC. Looking up the rest from reference TRBV5-6 and TRBJ1-2 gives the full variable domain: DAGVTQSPTHLIKTRGQQVTLRCSPKSGHDTVSWYQQALGQGPQFIFQYYEEEERQRGNFPDRFSGHQFPNYSSELNVNALLLGDSALYLCASSFRDIGYTFGSGTRLTVV.

The genes are TRBV12-5 and TRBJ2-5; TRBD1 or TRBD2 may be the D gene (5 bases each). V lost 6 bases and J lost 2, with 19 bases in between. Germline CDR1 reads LGHNT; CDR2 reads FRNRAP. The CDR3 is made up of 16 amino acids. The CDR3 reads CASGPGESGTQETQYF. The DNA of the CDR3 is TGTGCTAGTGGCCCCGGGGAGTCGGGGACGCAAGAGACCCAGTACTTC.

The genes are TRBV5-1 and TRBJ2-5; possibly TRBD1 or TRBD2 for D (5 bases each). V gave up 3 bases and J gave up 5 bases, with 11 bases separating them. This CDR3 has 13 amino acids. Germline V gene sequence: CDR1 SGHRS, CDR2 YFSETQ. The CDR3 spells CASSYGAGETQYF. CDR3 in DNA: TGCGCCAGCAGCTACGGGGCAGGGGAGACCCAGTACTTC.

The chain links TRBV15 to TRBJ2-3; 9 bases match TRBD2. Unmatched junction bases numbered 7, after V lost 3 bases and J lost 6 bases. CDR3 length: 15 residues. CDR1 and CDR2 (germline): LNHNV, YYDKDF (reference sequence). The CDR3 reads CATSRDSGGADTQYF. The CDR3 DNA reads TGTGCCACCAGCAGGGATAGCGGGGGAGCGGATACGCAGTATTTT.

This chain uses TRBV6-6 with TRBJ1-5, with D possibly being TRBD1 (6 bases). The germline gives CDR1 MNHNY, CDR2 SVGAGI (reference sequence). V was clipped by 4 bases and J by 2 bases, with 15 bases between them. The CDR3 length is 16 residues. The CDR3, as DNA: TGTGCCAGCAGTTCCCGAACGACAGGCGGCAATCAGCCCCAGCATTTT. It encodes CASSSRTTGGNQPQHF.

The chain uses TRBV19 and TRBJ2-7; TRBD1 matches at 8 bases. Germline-derived CDR1 and CDR2 are LNHDA and SQIVND (reference sequence). The CDR3 loop spans 13 amino acids. V was clipped by 5 bases and J by 3 bases; unmatched bases: 3. The CDR3 spells CASSHGQGYEQYF. In DNA form, the CDR3 reads TGTGCCAGTAGTCACGGACAGGGCTACGAGCAGTACTTC.

CDR3 in DNA: TGCAGCGGCCTGACAGGAAGCGGCTACGAGCAGTACTTC. As protein: CSGLTGSGYEQYF. The V and J genes are TRBV29-1 and TRBJ2-7; D may be TRBD1 (6 bases). Trimming left V 7 bases short and J 3 bases short, with 16 bases between. The CDR3 spans 13 residues. CDR1 SQVTM and CDR2 ANQGSEA come from the germline V gene.

The gene calls are TRBV4-2 and TRBJ2-1; 12 nucleotides match TRBD2. The ends lost 1 base at V and 9 bases at J; junction bases unmatched: 10. Germline-derived CDR1 and CDR2 are LGHNA and YNFKEQ. There are 17 residues in the CDR3. The CDR3 here is CASSQALLAGGVGEQFF. CDR3 in DNA: TGTGCCAGCAGCCAAGCCCTACTAGCGGGGGGAGTGGGTGAGCAGTTCTTC.